The 26 T cell receptor beta chains below come from one sample, sequenced in a study of blood T cell repertoires in COVID-19. Clones were read by immunoSEQ multiplex PCR, and TCRdb kept only the in-frame ones, dropping some. The sample consists of roughly 140,000 clones, 88% of them appearing once. The sample was peripheral blood. The receptors derive from a human donor in a cohort sampled during active COVID-19.

Worth noting for this clone: One end of the junction does not line up with germline, which may come from a read error. The rearrangement links TRBV5-1 to TRBJ2-5, with TRBD2 matching 9 bases. From germline, CDR1 is SGHRS and CDR2 YFSETQ. This CDR3 is built from 14 residues. In DNA form, the CDR3 reads TGCGCCCGCAGCCGGGCGGGGGGGCAAGAGACCCAGTACTTC. Protein sequence: CARSRAGGQETQYF.

J is TRBJ1-3 and V is TRBV11-2, with no clear D. Germline V CDR1 and CDR2: SGHAT, FQNNGV. V lost 3 bases, J lost 3 bases, and 18 bases lay in between. The CDR3 is 17 amino acids. The CDR3 is CASSLVGGRSDGNTIYF. The CDR3 region has the DNA TGTGCCAGCAGCTTGGTAGGTGGGCGATCCGATGGAAACACCATATATTTT.

The chain has TRBV4-2 and TRBJ2-3; 7 bases map to TRBD2. The CDR3 covers 16 residues. CDR1 and CDR2 from the germline V gene are LGHNA and YNFKEQ. Unmatched junction bases numbered 13, after V lost 6 bases and J lost 4 bases. The chain's CDR3 is CASSHKSLSGADTQYF. The CDR3 DNA sequence: TGTGCCAGCAGTCATAAAAGTTTAAGCGGGGCAGATACGCAGTATTTT.

In its sample, this clone was seen a few times. The rearrangement links TRBV28 to TRBJ1-1; 7 nucleotides match TRBD1. V lost 3 bases and J lost 8; bases outside the gene matches: 24. CDR3 size: 19 residues. Germline assignment: CDR1 MDHEN and CDR2 SYDVKM. CDR3 nucleotides: TGTGCCAGCAGTTTGTTGGATCCGGGCCAGGGACAGCCCCAAGGGGAAGCTTTCTTT. Amino acid sequence: CASSLLDPGQGQPQGEAFF.

V usage is TRBV7-2 and J usage is TRBJ2-6, with 8 nucleotides matching TRBD2. This CDR3 region has 17 residues. Germline CDR1 reads SGHTA; CDR2 reads FQGNSA. Germline trimming cut 7 bases from V and 4 bases from J; bases unmatched to any gene: 12. CDR3 in amino acids: CASTGPGGARGANVLTF. CDR3 coding DNA: TGTGCCAGCACCGGACCCGGGGGGGCTAGAGGGGCCAACGTCCTGACTTTC.

This clone was seen a few times. The identical CDR3 is also encoded by other nucleotide sequences in the sample. The chain employs TRBV19 and TRBJ2-7; possibly TRBD2 for D (6 bases). The V and J ends lost 3 bases and 0 bases respectively, with 9 bases between them. Germline V lookup: CDR1 LNHDA, CDR2 SQIVND (reference sequence). The CDR3 runs 14 residues. CDR3 sequence reads: CASSIGGLSYEQYF. CDR3 bases: TGTGCCAGTAGTATCGGGGGTCTCTCCTACGAGCAGTACTTC.

The V gene is TRBV5-1, the J gene TRBJ2-7, with 7 bases lining up with TRBD1. This CDR3 is 15 amino acids long. J lost 5 bases, V lost 4 bases, and 12 bases had no gene match. CDR1 SGHRS and CDR2 YFSETQ come from the germline V gene. For the CDR3, the DNA is TGCGCCAGCAGCCTCACGACAGGGATAGGCAACGAGCAGTACTTC. Protein sequence: CASSLTTGIGNEQYF.

This rearrangement joins TRBV3-1 (or the pseudogene TRBV3-2) to TRBJ2-7; 10 positions match TRBD2. Germline CDR1 reads LGHDT; CDR2 reads YNNKEL (reference sequence). With 9 bases clipped from V and 6 bases from J, the junction kept 11 bases outside the gene matches. CDR3 length: 14 amino acids. The CDR3 nucleotides read TGTGCCAGTAAAATAGCGGGGGGCCTTGTCGAGCAGTACTTC. Its translation: CASKIAGGLVEQYF.

V and J are TRBV4-3 and TRBJ1-1; TRBD1 is a possible D gene (6 bases). Trimming cost V 4 bases and J 0 bases, with 12 bases left between them. This CDR3 is built from 15 residues. Per the germline V gene, CDR1 is LGHNA and CDR2 is YSLEER. The chain's CDR3 is CASSPQRDMNTEAFF. The CDR3 DNA reads TGCGCCAGCAGCCCCCAAAGGGACATGAACACTGAAGCTTTCTTT.

The rearrangement joins TRBV24-1 to TRBJ2-1, with D possibly being TRBD2 (6 bases). The germline gives CDR1 KGHDR, CDR2 SFDVKD. This CDR3 contains 15 residues. Trimming took 1 base from V and 9 from J, leaving 15 bases between them. The CDR3 DNA reads as TGTGCCACCAGTGATTTAGGGACTGCCGGTGTTGAGCAGTTCTTC. It yields the protein CATSDLGTAGVEQFF.

This clone was observed a handful of times. The rearrangement joins TRBV6-6 to TRBJ1-2; possible D gene TRBD1, 6 bases. The CDR3 is 18 amino acids. Looked up from germline, CDR1 is MNHNY and CDR2 is SVGAGI (reference sequence). Trimming shortened V by 5 bases and J by 8 bases, and 30 bases separated the two germline ends. In DNA form, the CDR3 reads TGTGCCAGCAGTCCCCTGGCGCCTCAGGGGCGAGTGGTGAAGGGCTACACCTTC. This codes for CASSPLAPQGRVVKGYTF.

V is TRBV2 and J is TRBJ2-5; TRBD2 matches at 8 bases. This CDR3 region has 11 residues. V gave up 8 bases and J gave up 5 bases; unmatched junction bases: 1. Germline CDR1 and CDR2: SNHLY and FYNNEI. This CDR3 is CASRLAETQYF. As DNA, the CDR3 is TGTGCCAGCCGACTAGCGGAGACCCAGTACTTC.

The table lists this clone with a count of one. This chain links TRBV6-5 with TRBJ2-5; no clear D. The CDR3 totals 15 residues. CDR1 is MNHEY, CDR2 SVGAGI, per germline. Trimming stripped 2 bases from V and 5 bases from J, with 15 bases between. CDR3 nucleotide sequence: TGTGCCAGCAGTTACCTCTCCTCCTCGCGGGAGACCCAGTACTTC. This codes for CASSYLSSSRETQYF.

This clone was observed once. This sequence joins TRBV4-3 and TRBJ1-1; possible D gene TRBD1, 5 bases. This CDR3 has 14 amino acids. The V gene's germline CDR1 is LGHNA and CDR2 YSLEER. V was pared by 4 bases and J by 5 bases, with 14 bases between. CDR3 DNA sequence: TGCGCCAGCAGCCCCCGCGCAGGGCGGACTGAAGCTTTCTTT. As protein: CASSPRAGRTEAFF.

The chain links TRBV30 to TRBJ2-3; 9 nucleotides agree with TRBD2. V lost 1 base, J lost 2 bases, and 4 bases stayed unmatched. There are 15 residues in the CDR3. Germline CDR1 GTSNPN, CDR2 SVGIG (reference sequence). This CDR3 reads CAWSEGGRATDTQYF. CDR3 sequence (DNA): TGTGCCTGGAGTGAGGGCGGGAGGGCCACAGATACGCAGTATTTT.

The V and J genes are TRBV4-3 and TRBJ1-4; 9 nucleotides align to TRBD1. Germline V lookup: CDR1 LGHNA, CDR2 YSLEER. After removal of 0 bases from V and 8 bases from J, the junction contained 7 bases not matched to a gene. CDR3 size: 16 residues. The CDR3 spells CASSQDIGTGNEKLFF. CDR3 in DNA: TGCGCCAGCAGCCAAGATATTGGGACAGGGAACGAAAAACTGTTTTTT.

This chain joins TRBV9 and TRBJ2-3; the match to TRBD2 covers 7 bases. The CDR3 runs 15 residues. V lost 0 bases and J lost 2; bases outside the gene matches: 3. The germline V gene has CDR1 SGDLS and CDR2 YYNGEE. The CDR3 reads CASSVERDPTDTQYF. The CDR3 DNA follows: TGTGCCAGCAGCGTAGAGCGGGACCCCACAGATACGCAGTATTTT.

V gene TRBV27 combines with J gene TRBJ2-4, with 13 bases identical to TRBD2. The germline gives CDR1 MNHEY, CDR2 SMNVEV (reference sequence). Trimming at V came to 6 bases and at J to 7 bases, leaving 9 bases not matched to a gene. The CDR3 has 16 residues. Here the CDR3 DNA reads TGTGCCAGCAGGCGGACTAGCGGGAGTGCTTGGAACATTCAGTACTTC. Translation: CASRRTSGSAWNIQYF.

About this clone itself: Other nucleotide sequences in the sample specify the same CDR3. The V and J genes are TRBV7-9 and TRBJ2-5; TRBD1 aligns across 11 bases. This CDR3 contains 15 residues. The germline CDR1 and CDR2 sequences are SEHNR and FQNEAQ (reference sequence). J lost 1 base, V lost 3 bases, and 1 base had no gene match. In nucleotides, the CDR3 is TGTGCCAGCAGCTTCGGACAGGGGGCCCAAGAGACCCAGTACTTC. Its translation is CASSFGQGAQETQYF.

The chain couples TRBV6-2 or TRBV6-3 to TRBJ2-7; D perhaps matches TRBD1 (6 bases). V lost 4 bases, J lost 0 bases, and 22 bases lay in between. The CDR3 is 18 residues long. Per germline, CDR1 MNHEY and CDR2 SVGEGT. The CDR3 coding sequence is TGTGCCAGCAGTTTTCGTCTGACAGACAGGCACAGCTCCTACGAGCAGTACTTC. Translating gives CASSFRLTDRHSSYEQYF.

V gene TRBV11-2 combines with J gene TRBJ2-1, with TRBD2 identical over 13 bases. The V gene end was trimmed by 4 bases and the J gene end by 6 bases; junction bases not matched to a gene: 9. The CDR3 is 17 amino acids. CDR1 is SGHAT and CDR2 is FQNNGV in the germline V gene. CDR3 sequence: CASSSPLLAGGANEQFF. In DNA, the CDR3 is TGTGCCAGCAGCTCTCCCCTACTAGCGGGGGGGGCCAATGAGCAGTTCTTC.

The V and J genes are TRBV2 and TRBJ1-1, with a possible D match to TRBD1 (6 bases). V lost 5 bases, J lost 1 base, and 8 bases lay in between. This CDR3 is built from 13 residues. From germline, CDR1 is SNHLY and CDR2 FYNNEI. The CDR3 sequence: CASSSDRNTEAFF. The CDR3 DNA follows: TGTGCCAGCAGTTCGGACAGGAACACTGAAGCTTTCTTT.

This chain uses TRBV6-5 with TRBJ1-1; no clear D gene. The CDR3 covers 15 residues. V lost 1 base to trimming and J lost 1 base, with 10 bases between them. The V gene's germline CDR1 is MNHEY and CDR2 SVGAGI. Here the CDR3 reads CASSYLAAANTEAFF. The CDR3 region has the DNA TGTGCCAGCAGTTACTTGGCAGCGGCGAACACTGAAGCTTTCTTT.

The chain recombines TRBV30 with TRBJ1-6, with D possibly matching TRBD1 (5 bases). This CDR3 region has 18 residues. Trimming left V 0 bases short and J 7 bases short, with 22 bases between. The V gene's germline CDR1 is GTSNPN and CDR2 SVGIG (reference sequence). The CDR3 reads CAWSVRLGGFLSNSPLHF. In nucleotides, the CDR3 is TGTGCCTGGAGTGTACGTCTGGGGGGGTTCCTTTCAAATTCACCCCTCCACTTT. The full variable domain, in which reference TRBV30 and TRBJ1-6 provide the parts outside the CDR3, is SQTIHQWPATLVQPVGSPLSLECTVEGTSNPNLYWYRQAAGRGLQLLFYSVGIGQISSEVPQNLSASRPQDRQFILSSKKLLLSDSGFYLCAWSVRLGGFLSNSPLHFGNGTRLTVT.

The chain joins TRBV7-3 to TRBJ2-1; the D gene is possibly TRBD2 (6 bases). Trimming took off 8 bases at V and 4 bases at J, with 18 bases between the two ends. This CDR3 has 15 amino acids. Germline loops: CDR1 SGHTA, CDR2 FQGTGA. CDR3 protein: CASHPMGGGYNEQFF. The DNA for the CDR3 is TGTGCCAGCCATCCTATGGGAGGCGGGTACAATGAGCAGTTCTTC.

The gene calls are TRBV11-1 and TRBJ2-7; 10 bases map to TRBD2. The V gene end was trimmed by 6 bases and the J gene end by 5 bases; junction bases not matched to a gene: 7. The CDR3 sequence is 14 residues long. In germline, CDR1 is SGHAT, CDR2 FQDESV (reference sequence). The CDR3 spells CASRLSGGAHEQYF. Written as DNA, the CDR3 is TGTGCCAGCAGGCTCAGCGGGGGGGCCCACGAGCAGTACTTC.